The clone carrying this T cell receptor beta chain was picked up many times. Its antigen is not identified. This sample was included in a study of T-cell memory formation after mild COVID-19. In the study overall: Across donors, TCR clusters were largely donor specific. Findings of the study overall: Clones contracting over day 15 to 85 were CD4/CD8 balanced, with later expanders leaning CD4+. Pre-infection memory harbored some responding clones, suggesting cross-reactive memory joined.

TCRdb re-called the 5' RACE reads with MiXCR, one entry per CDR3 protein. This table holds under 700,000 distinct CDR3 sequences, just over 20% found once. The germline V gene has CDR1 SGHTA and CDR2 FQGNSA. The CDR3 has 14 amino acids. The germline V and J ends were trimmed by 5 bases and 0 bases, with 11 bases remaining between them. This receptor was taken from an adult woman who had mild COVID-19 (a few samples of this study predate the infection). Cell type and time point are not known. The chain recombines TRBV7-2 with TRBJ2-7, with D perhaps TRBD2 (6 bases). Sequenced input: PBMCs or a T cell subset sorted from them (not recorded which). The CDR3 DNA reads TGTGCCAGCAGCCTGGCGGGAACCTCCTACGAGCAGTACTTC. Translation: CASSLAGTSYEQYF.